The 8 T cell receptor beta chains below all came from one sample that was sequenced in a study of cytomegalovirus exposure and HLA in healthy donors. With 60 Vbeta and 13 Jbeta primers, the PCR was carried out. The table came from immunoSEQ multiplex PCR; TCRdb's copy has only in-frame clones and leaves some out. The sample shows just over 200,000 clones, approximately 85% of them seen only once. The sample was PBMCs. All receptors come from a woman aged 40 to 50 in good health and CMV-seronegative.

The gene calls are TRBV11-1 and TRBJ2-3; 9 positions match TRBD2. Germline V lookup: CDR1 SGHAT, CDR2 FQDESV (reference sequence). V shed 6 bases, J shed 2 bases, and the junction held 12 bases outside the gene matches. The CDR3 sequence is 17 residues long. The CDR3 reads CASSRRRLAVYTDTQYF. The CDR3 DNA reads TGTGCCAGCAGTCGAAGGCGACTAGCGGTATACACAGATACGCAGTATTTT.

As for this clone: Other nucleotide sequences in the sample specify the same CDR3. The rearrangement links TRBV30 to TRBJ1-3; D not resolved. This CDR3 has 13 residues. Trimming stripped 1 base from V and 2 bases from J, with 6 bases between. Germline CDR1 and CDR2: GTSNPN and SVGIG (reference sequence). The CDR3 spells CAWSAGTGNTIYF. The CDR3 nucleotides are TGTGCCTGGAGTGCGGGGACTGGAAACACCATATATTTT. Full variable domain (outside the CDR3, taken from reference TRBV30 and TRBJ1-3): SQTIHQWPATLVQPVGSPLSLECTVEGTSNPNLYWYRQAAGRGLQLLFYSVGIGQISSEVPQNLSASRPQDRQFILSSKKLLLSDSGFYLCAWSAGTGNTIYFGEGSWLTVV.

V gene TRBV7-2 combines with J gene TRBJ2-3; TRBD1 matches at 8 bases. This CDR3 is 14 amino acids long. From germline, CDR1 is SGHTA and CDR2 FQGNSA. V gave up 5 bases and J gave up 4 bases; unmatched junction bases: 5. Written as DNA, the CDR3 is TGTGCCAGCAGCCTCGGACAGGGAGCAGATACGCAGTATTTT. Encoded protein: CASSLGQGADTQYF. Supplemented by reference TRBV7-2 and TRBJ2-3, the full variable domain reads GAGVSQSPSNKVTEKGKDVELRCDPISGHTALYWYRQSLGQGLEFLIYFQGNSAPDKSGLPSDRFSAERTGGSVSTLTIQRTQQEDSAVYLCASSLGQGADTQYFGPGTRLTVL.

This chain joins TRBV5-1 and TRBJ1-3, with no clear D. From germline, CDR1 is SGHRS and CDR2 YFSETQ. V was clipped by 0 bases and J by 4 bases, with 8 bases between them. The CDR3 covers 14 residues. Here the CDR3 reads CASSLGGEGNTIYF. In DNA, the CDR3 is TGCGCCAGCAGCTTGGGTGGAGAGGGAAACACCATATATTTT.

The sample holds one count of this clone. V and J are TRBV27 and TRBJ2-6, with D perhaps matching TRBD2 (5 bases). Deletions cut 8 bases from V and 0 bases from J, with 17 bases between. The CDR3 loop spans 17 amino acids. CDR1 and CDR2 from the germline V gene are MNHEY and SMNVEV (reference sequence). The CDR3 region is CASLRETGSSGANVLTF. DNA for the CDR3: TGTGCCAGCCTTAGGGAGACTGGGAGCTCTGGGGCCAACGTCCTGACTTTC.

This clone was seen at least ten times. The chain joins TRBV11-2 to TRBJ2-5; 8 bases line up with TRBD2. J lost 5 bases, V lost 5 bases, and 10 bases had no gene match. Looked up from germline, CDR1 is SGHAT and CDR2 is FQNNGV. CDR3 length: 15 amino acids. CDR3 protein: CASSLGTSGGETQYF. The CDR3 DNA sequence: TGTGCCAGCAGCCTCGGGACTAGTGGAGGGGAGACCCAGTACTTC.

The chain is built from TRBV14 and TRBJ1-1; unclear D gene. This CDR3 contains 13 residues. Trimming took off 5 bases at V and 1 base at J, with 8 bases between the two ends. Germline CDR1 reads SGHDN; CDR2 reads FVKESK. The DNA of the CDR3 is TGTGCCAGCAGCTACTCAGGGAACACTGAAGCTTTCTTT. Its translation is CASSYSGNTEAFF.

The rearrangement uses TRBV11-2 and TRBJ1-1; 10 bases agree with TRBD1. CDR1 and CDR2 (germline): SGHAT, FQNNGV. The CDR3 is 13 residues long. V was pared by 4 bases and J by 11 bases, with 7 bases of the junction left unmatched. The CDR3: CASSSRQGATAFF. The CDR3 nucleotides read TGTGCCAGCAGCTCCCGACAGGGGGCCACGGCTTTCTTT.